This record covers a single T cell receptor (beta chain). The data were produced by immunoSEQ multiplex PCR, yet TCRdb's version contains in-frame clones alone and is incomplete. The data contain around 170,000 clones, around 80% of them singletons. This sample is drawn from a study of blood T cell repertoires in COVID-19. Trimming shortened V by 5 bases and J by 0 bases, and 10 bases separated the two germline ends. The CDR3 is made up of 15 amino acids. Germline loops: CDR1 SGHAT, CDR2 FQNNGV. The rearrangement uses TRBV11-2 and TRBJ1-4; no clear D. The material sequenced was PBMCs or T cells enriched from blood (not recorded which). This TCR was recovered from a man in his forties or fifties who had recovered from COVID-19. The CDR3 spells CASSQSSATNEKLFF. CDR3 nucleotide sequence: TGTGCCAGCAGCCAGTCCTCAGCAACTAATGAAAAACTGTTTTTT.